The present entry profiles one TCR beta chain with its context. The antigen is not known. Both 60 Vbeta primers and 13 Jbeta primers went into the PCR. Assay used: immunoSEQ multiplex PCR; TCRdb lists only in-frame clones, some missing. In total, the table holds around 160,000 clones. The sample belongs to a study of cytomegalovirus exposure and HLA in healthy donors. Whole-study findings and limits: Among TCR sequences, most were rare, though some public TCRs appeared in many donors. Associated with cytomegalovirus, according to the listing, were around 170 TCR beta chains. According to an earlier analysis, most TCR beta V segments yielded productive rearrangements about 90% or about 30% of the time.

This TCR was recovered from a woman in her fifties or sixties in good health and CMV-seronegative. Sequenced material: PBMCs.

CDR3 in amino acids: CSVEQGDNEQFF. The CDR3 coding sequence is TGCAGCGTTGAACAGGGTGACAATGAGCAGTTCTTC. The chain has TRBV29-1 and TRBJ2-1, with D possibly being TRBD1 (5 bases). CDR1 and CDR2 (germline): SQVTM, ANQGSEA. V gave up 2 bases and J gave up 5 bases, with 7 bases separating them. The length of the CDR3 is 12 residues.